The 25 T cell receptor beta chains listed next were all sequenced from one sample in a study of blood T cell repertoires in COVID-19. Assay used: immunoSEQ multiplex PCR; TCRdb lists only in-frame clones, some missing. This sample yields some 300,000 clones, of which approximately 85% are seen a single time; 0.75% to 1% belongs to the top ten. Sequencing was done on a sample of PBMCs or T cells enriched from blood (not recorded which). These receptors were collected from a woman aged 25 to 39 who had recovered from COVID-19.

The gene calls are TRBV27 and TRBJ1-2; TRBD1 might be the D (6 bases). The CDR3 covers 14 residues. Trimming removed 0 bases at V and 13 bases at J, with 18 bases between. Per germline, CDR1 MNHEY and CDR2 SMNVEV (reference sequence). The CDR3 loop is CASSLSFGFLGATF. Written as DNA, the CDR3 is TGTGCCAGCAGTTTATCGTTCGGTTTTTTGGGGGCCACCTTC.

The chain combines TRBV30 with TRBJ2-7; 9 nucleotides match TRBD2. Germline V lookup: CDR1 GTSNPN, CDR2 SVGIG (reference sequence). With V trimmed by 8 bases and J by 0 bases, 5 bases remained unmatched. The CDR3 is 13 residues long. For the CDR3, the DNA is TGTGCCCGTAGCGGGGGTTCCTCCTACGAGCAGTACTTC. Its translation: CARSGGSSYEQYF.

In its sample, this clone was seen a few times. V and J are TRBV5-1 and TRBJ2-7; D might be TRBD2 (6 bases). CDR1 and CDR2 from the germline V gene are SGHRS and YFSETQ. The CDR3 consists of 14 residues. V lost 4 bases, J lost 6 bases, and 17 bases lay in between. In DNA, the CDR3 is TGCGCCAGCAGCCTCGGGAGCGGTGAGGCCGAGCAGTACTTC. Its protein is CASSLGSGEAEQYF.

This chain uses TRBV4-3 with TRBJ2-1; D is perhaps TRBD2 (6 bases). Trimming shortened V by 3 bases and J by 9 bases, and 12 bases separated the two germline ends. Per the germline V gene, CDR1 is LGHNA and CDR2 is YSLEER. The CDR3 runs 13 residues. CDR3 amino acids: CASSQAGMSEQFF. The CDR3 DNA is TGCGCCAGCAGCCAGGCGGGGATGTCTGAGCAGTTCTTC.

This chain connects TRBV7-9 to TRBJ1-1; no clear D gene. Trimming shortened V by 5 bases and J by 0 bases, and 19 bases separated the two germline ends. The CDR3 is 17 residues long. Germline loops: CDR1 SEHNR, CDR2 FQNEAQ (reference sequence). The CDR3 loop reads CASSPQAPRGMNTEAFF. The CDR3 DNA is TGTGCCAGCAGCCCTCAGGCGCCCCGGGGTATGAACACTGAAGCTTTCTTT. The entire variable domain, with the rest obtained from reference TRBV7-9 and TRBJ1-1, is as follows: DTGVSQNPRHKITKRGQNVTFRCDPISEHNRLYWYRQTLGQGPEFLTYFQNEAQLEKSRLLSDRFSAERPKGSFSTLEIQRTEQGDSAMYLCASSPQAPRGMNTEAFFGQGTRLTVV.

The V and J genes are TRBV28 and TRBJ2-7; 7 nucleotides line up with TRBD1. Germline CDR1 reads MDHEN; CDR2 reads SYDVKM. The CDR3 has 14 residues. V lost 5 bases to trimming and J lost 0 bases; unmatched junction nucleotides: 4. In DNA, the CDR3 is TGTGCCAGCAGTGTACAGGGGATCTCCTACGAGCAGTACTTC. Residues: CASSVQGISYEQYF.

This clone was observed a few times. The chain carries TRBV6-5 and TRBJ1-5; 7 nucleotides agree with TRBD1. V shed 3 bases and J 7 bases; nucleotides not matched to a gene: 6. Germline CDR1 MNHEY, CDR2 SVGAGI. The CDR3 consists of 14 residues. The CDR3 nucleotides read TGTGCCAGCAGTTATAGGGGGCAAGGACAGCCCCAGCATTTT. Translation: CASSYRGQGQPQHF.

J is TRBJ2-7 and V is TRBV3-1 (or the pseudogene TRBV3-2); TRBD2 matches 8 bases. With 8 bases clipped from V and 6 bases from J, the junction kept 18 bases outside the gene matches. This CDR3 has 16 amino acids. From germline, CDR1 is LGHDT and CDR2 YNNKEL (reference sequence). CDR3 bases: TGTGCCAGCGAAGCCAGGGTAGGAGCGGGAGCCTCCGAGCAGTACTTC. It yields the protein CASEARVGAGASEQYF.

This chain connects TRBV5-8 to TRBJ1-4; D is unclear. Germline lookup yields CDR1 SGHTS and CDR2 YDEGEE. The CDR3 spans 12 residues. V shed 0 bases and J shed 6 bases, with 3 bases lying between them. DNA of the CDR3: TGTGCCAGCAGCTTGGCCTATGAAAAACTGTTTTTT. As protein: CASSLAYEKLFF.

This chain connects TRBV24-1 to TRBJ1-3; D call uncertain. V lost 5 bases to trimming and J lost 2 bases, with 6 bases between them. Germline V gene data show CDR1 as KGHDR and CDR2 as SFDVKD. The CDR3 totals 13 residues. CDR3 nucleotides: TGTGCCACCAGTGGAGGGACTGGAAACACCATATATTTT. Its translation: CATSGGTGNTIYF.

The chain has TRBV29-1 and TRBJ1-2; D not certain. This CDR3 region has 9 residues. Germline lookup yields CDR1 SQVTM and CDR2 ANQGSEA. Trimming shortened V by 3 bases and J by 11 bases, and 7 bases separated the two germline ends. CDR3 sequence reads: CSVESGYTF. CDR3 in DNA: TGCAGCGTTGAGTCGGGATACACCTTC.

The V and J genes are TRBV3-1 (or the pseudogene TRBV3-2) and TRBJ2-5; TRBD2 might be the D (6 bases). V lost 4 bases and J 5 bases, leaving 14 bases between the germline ends. Per germline, CDR1 LGHDT and CDR2 YNNKEL (reference sequence). This CDR3 spans 14 amino acids. CDR3 nucleotide sequence: TGTGCCAGCAGCCCGCTGGCGGGACTCGAGACCCAGTACTTC. Translating gives CASSPLAGLETQYF.

This clone was seen a few times. The CDR3 bases are TGTGCCAGCAGCGAGAGGGTAGGGGGCTCTGGAAACACCATATATTTT. Encoded protein: CASSERVGGSGNTIYF. The chain employs TRBV9 and TRBJ1-3; TRBD1 might be the D (6 bases). This CDR3 has 16 amino acids. CDR1 is SGDLS and CDR2 is YYNGEE in the germline V gene. V was pared by 3 bases and J by 0 bases, with 13 bases between.

This clone was seen just once. The V call is TRBV19, the J call TRBJ2-5; maybe TRBD1 (6 bases). Germline lookup yields CDR1 LNHDA and CDR2 SQIVND (reference sequence). The V end lost 3 bases, the J end lost 2 bases, and 13 bases lay between the germline ends. This CDR3 comprises 15 residues. The CDR3 reads CASSIGRGRQETQYF. The DNA for the CDR3 is TGTGCCAGTAGTATTGGCAGGGGTAGGCAAGAGACCCAGTACTTC.

The chain employs TRBV7-9 and TRBJ2-1, with D possibly TRBD2 on 6 matching bases. The CDR3 has 15 residues. Germline V gives CDR1 SEHNR, CDR2 FQNEAQ (reference sequence). The V and J ends lost 7 bases and 4 bases respectively, with 17 bases between them. CDR3 DNA sequence: TGTGCCAGCATCCAACGGGCGGGAAGATACAATGAGCAGTTCTTC. Residues: CASIQRAGRYNEQFF.

The rearrangement links TRBV29-1 to TRBJ1-1, with unresolved D. In germline, CDR1 is SQVTM, CDR2 ANQGSEA. The V and J ends lost 6 bases and 4 bases respectively, with 18 bases between them. This CDR3 spans 14 amino acids. The CDR3 bases are TGCAGCGTGGGAGGGCCGGCTGAAGGCACTGAAGCTTTCTTT. Encoded protein: CSVGGPAEGTEAFF.

The chain's CDR3 is CAWSGMPLADPFYGYTF. In DNA form, the CDR3 reads TGTGCCTGGAGTGGAATGCCCCTTGCAGATCCCTTCTATGGCTACACCTTC. V is TRBV30 and J is TRBJ1-2; no definite D call. The CDR3 is 17 amino acids. Germline-derived CDR1 and CDR2 are GTSNPN and SVGIG (reference sequence). With 1 base removed from V and 4 bases from J, the gap between germline ends came to 22 bases.

V and J are TRBV5-1 and TRBJ1-5, with D tentatively TRBD1 (5 bases). The germline V and J ends were trimmed by 3 bases and 1 base, with 11 bases remaining between them. Germline V CDR1 and CDR2: SGHRS, YFSETQ. This CDR3 has 15 residues. The CDR3, as DNA: TGCGCCAGCAGCTGGGCAGGGCTGAGCAATCAGCCCCAGCATTTT. This codes for CASSWAGLSNQPQHF. Full variable domain (remainder filled in from reference TRBV5-1 and TRBJ1-5): KAGVTQTPRYLIKTRGQQVTLSCSPISGHRSVSWYQQTPGQGLQFLFEYFSETQRNKGNFPGRFSGRQFSNSRSEMNVSTLELGDSALYLCASSWAGLSNQPQHFGDGTRLSIL.

CDR3 in DNA: TGTGCCAGCAGTTTCCCAGGGGTCTCTGGAAACACCATATATTTT. It yields the protein CASSFPGVSGNTIYF. This chain links TRBV28 with TRBJ1-3; a weak D match, TRBD1 (6 bases). The V end lost 3 bases, the J end lost 0 bases, and 9 bases lay between the germline ends. The CDR3 is 15 residues long. CDR1 is MDHEN, CDR2 SYDVKM, per germline.

There are a few counts of this clone. The same CDR3 can be traced to other DNA sequences in this sample. Here the CDR3 reads CASSFGTGENTEAFF. The CDR3 coding sequence is TGCGCCAGCAGCTTCGGGACAGGGGAGAACACTGAAGCTTTCTTT. This sequence joins TRBV5-1 and TRBJ1-1; 10 bases fit TRBD1. After removal of 2 bases from V and 1 base from J, the junction contained 2 bases not matched to a gene. There are 15 residues in the CDR3. Germline V gene data show CDR1 as SGHRS and CDR2 as YFSETQ.

CDR3 loop: CASAVGGEAFF. CDR3 in DNA: TGTGCCAGTGCCGTGGGGGGGGAAGCTTTCTTT. The chain is built from TRBV19 and TRBJ1-1; D may be TRBD1 (5 bases). The CDR3 totals 11 residues. The germline CDR1 and CDR2 sequences are LNHDA and SQIVND (reference sequence). V was clipped by 8 bases and J by 8 bases, with 12 bases between them. Variable domain in full (rest from reference TRBV19 and TRBJ1-1): DGGITQSPKYLFRKEGQNVTLSCEQNLNHDAMYWYRQDPGQGLRLIYYSQIVNDFQKGDIAEGYSVSREKKESFPLTVTSAQKNPTAFYLCASAVGGEAFFGQGTRLTVV.

The chain couples TRBV12-3 or TRBV12-4 to TRBJ1-6; D gene unclear. Trimming removed 2 bases at V and 7 bases at J, with 6 bases between. The CDR3 totals 13 residues. CDR3 DNA: TGTGCCAGCAGTTTAAACTCGAATTCACCCCTCCACTTT. Protein sequence: CASSLNSNSPLHF.

The rearrangement links TRBV7-9 to TRBJ2-2; D possibly corresponds to TRBD2 (6 bases). The germline V gene has CDR1 SEHNR and CDR2 FQNEAQ (reference sequence). The CDR3 covers 18 residues. V shed 2 bases and J shed 2 bases, with 18 bases lying between them. CDR3 sequence (DNA): TGTGCCAGCAGCTTACCCCTCGGTCAGCGGGCAAACACCGGGGAGCTGTTTTTT. Amino acid sequence: CASSLPLGQRANTGELFF.

This clone showed up just once. The chain combines TRBV14 with TRBJ1-1; possible D gene TRBD1, 6 bases. CDR3 length: 14 amino acids. Germline-derived CDR1 and CDR2 are SGHDN and FVKESK. Trimming removed 2 bases from V and 11 bases from J, with 18 bases in between. The DNA of the CDR3 is TGTGCCAGCAGCCAATCAGGAGCCGGGACAAAGGCTTTCTTT. This codes for CASSQSGAGTKAFF. The variable domain in full, completed from reference TRBV14 and TRBJ1-1, reads EAGVTQFPSHSVIEKGQTVTLRCDPISGHDNLYWYRRVMGKEIKFLLHFVKESKQDESGMPNNRFLAERTGGTYSTLKVQPAELEDSGVYFCASSQSGAGTKAFFGQGTRLTVV.

The chain employs TRBV4-1 and TRBJ1-2, with D perhaps TRBD1 (6 bases). The CDR3 extends over 15 amino acids. Trimming removed 0 bases at V and 4 bases at J, with 12 bases between. Germline loops: CDR1 MGHRA, CDR2 YSYEKL. CDR3 in DNA: TGCGCCAGCAGCCAAGACCCTGACAGGACCTATGGCTACACCTTC. Translation: CASSQDPDRTYGYTF.